Listed here are 27 T cell receptor beta chains from one sample, sequenced in a study of shared clonotypes between healthy human individuals. Only in-frame clones appear in the TCRdb table, and some are missing; sequencing was by immunoSEQ multiplex PCR. The sample includes about 2.4 million clones, just over 90% seen only once; the top ten take roughly 0.14%. Sequenced input: naive CD4+ T cells sorted from blood. Subset defined: CD45RA+ positively selected. The receptor source for this set is a man aged 18 to 35 in good health.

On this clone: The identical CDR3 is also encoded by other nucleotide sequences in the sample. The chain is built from TRBV20-1 and TRBJ1-1; no definite D call. Germline assignment: CDR1 DFQATT and CDR2 SNEGSKA (reference sequence). The CDR3 extends over 10 amino acids. Trimming pared 8 bases from V and 3 bases from J, leaving 7 bases between. The CDR3 bases are TGCAGTCCAAGGGACACTGAAGCTTTCTTT. As protein: CSPRDTEAFF.

This chain uses TRBV7-9 with TRBJ2-1; TRBD2 is a possible D gene (5 bases). The CDR3 is made up of 15 amino acids. Trimming pared 6 bases from V and 3 bases from J, leaving 15 bases between. From germline, CDR1 is SEHNR and CDR2 FQNEAQ (reference sequence). The CDR3 sequence is CASSPDYRNYNEQFF. Written as DNA, the CDR3 is TGTGCCAGCAGTCCAGACTATCGTAACTACAATGAGCAGTTCTTC.

Regarding this clone: In the same sample, other DNA sequences code for this CDR3. The chain links TRBV10-1 to TRBJ2-3; perhaps TRBD1 as D (5 bases). There are 15 residues in the CDR3. The V and J ends lost 3 bases and 0 bases respectively, with 10 bases between them. Germline V gene sequence: CDR1 WNHNN, CDR2 SYGVQD (reference sequence). CDR3 sequence (DNA): TGCGCCAGCAGTGAAAGGGGTCGTAGCACAGATACGCAGTATTTT. It is translated as CASSERGRSTDTQYF.

The genes are TRBV4-1 and TRBJ2-2; weak D call: TRBD1 (6 bases). Trimming took 4 bases from V and 4 from J, leaving 16 bases between them. Germline CDR1 and CDR2: MGHRA and YSYEKL. CDR3 length: 16 amino acids. CDR3 region: CASSPIPGHITGELFF. DNA of the CDR3: TGCGCCAGCAGCCCCATCCCGGGACACATCACCGGGGAGCTGTTTTTT.

This chain uses TRBV2 with TRBJ1-5, with D perhaps TRBD1 (6 bases). The V end was cut by 4 bases, the J end by 4 bases, with 14 bases between. The V gene's germline CDR1 is SNHLY and CDR2 FYNNEI. This CDR3 has 15 amino acids. Here the CDR3 DNA reads TGTGCCAGCAGTGGTCAGGGGCTGATTAATCAGCCCCAGCATTTT. Its protein product is CASSGQGLINQPQHF. Filled out from reference TRBV2 and TRBJ1-5, the complete variable domain reads EPEVTQTPSHQVTQMGQEVILRCVPISNHLYFYWYRQILGQKVEFLVSFYNNEISEKSEIFDDQFSVERPDGSNFTLKIRSTKLEDSAMYFCASSGQGLINQPQHFGDGTRLSIL.

The V and J genes are TRBV25-1 and TRBJ1-1, with D perhaps TRBD1 (6 bases). Germline V gene lookup returns CDR1 MGHDK and CDR2 SYGVNS. V lost 1 base and J 4 bases, leaving 13 bases between the germline ends. This CDR3 spans 15 amino acids. CDR3 in amino acids: CASSEWGRGGTEAFF. CDR3 nucleotides: TGTGCCAGCAGTGAATGGGGCAGGGGAGGCACTGAAGCTTTCTTT. Full variable domain (outside the CDR3, taken from reference TRBV25-1 and TRBJ1-1): EADIYQTPRYLVIGTGKKITLECSQTMGHDKMYWYQQDPGMELHLIHYSYGVNSTEKGDLSSESTVSRIRTEHFPLTLESARPSHTSQYLCASSEWGRGGTEAFFGQGTRLTVV.

The chain recombines TRBV29-1 with TRBJ2-1; 8 nucleotides line up with TRBD1. Germline assignment: CDR1 SQVTM and CDR2 ANQGSEA. The CDR3 extends over 12 amino acids. J gave up 7 bases and V 5 bases, and 4 bases lay outside the gene matches. Here the CDR3 reads CSVSRGQNEQFF. The CDR3 coding sequence is TGCAGCGTTTCCAGGGGGCAGAATGAGCAGTTCTTC.

This clone has only one observation. The chain uses TRBV11-3 and TRBJ2-7, with D tentatively TRBD1 (5 bases). In germline, CDR1 is SGHNT, CDR2 YENEEA. Trimming stripped 8 bases from V and 4 bases from J, with 9 bases between. This CDR3 comprises 11 residues. The CDR3 here is CASLQGYEQYF. CDR3 DNA: TGTGCCAGCTTGCAGGGTTACGAGCAGTACTTC.

V gene TRBV9 combines with J gene TRBJ1-3, with D maybe TRBD1 (5 bases). Trimming shortened V by 4 bases and J by 2 bases, and 16 bases separated the two germline ends. CDR3 length: 16 amino acids. Germline loops: CDR1 SGDLS, CDR2 YYNGEE. CDR3 DNA sequence: TGTGCCAGCAGCCAAGACCAGGGCCTGCCTGGAAACACCATATATTTT. Translated, it gives CASSQDQGLPGNTIYF.

V gene TRBV10-2 combines with J gene TRBJ2-3; 8 nucleotides agree with TRBD2. V shed 6 bases, J shed 6 bases, and the junction held 8 bases outside the gene matches. CDR3 length: 14 amino acids. Germline-derived CDR1 and CDR2 are WSHSY and SAAADI. The CDR3 region has the DNA TGCGCCAGCAGAGTAGCGGGGACCGGGGATACGCAGTATTTT. Protein: CASRVAGTGDTQYF.

The chain joins TRBV30 to TRBJ2-2; 7 positions agree with TRBD1. V dropped 5 bases and J dropped 6; count of bases not matched to a gene: 6. Germline CDR1 is GTSNPN and CDR2 is SVGIG (reference sequence). There are 13 residues in the CDR3. The CDR3 is CAWDRVMAGELFF. In nucleotides, the CDR3 is TGTGCCTGGGACAGGGTTATGGCCGGGGAGCTGTTTTTT.

V usage is TRBV9 and J usage is TRBJ2-5; 8 bases line up with TRBD2. This CDR3 contains 16 residues. The ends lost 2 bases at V and 2 bases at J; junction bases unmatched: 8. The germline V gene has CDR1 SGDLS and CDR2 YYNGEE. Here the CDR3 DNA reads TGTGCCAGCAGCGTGGGACTGGGCGGGGGGCAAGAGACCCAGTACTTC. Its translation is CASSVGLGGGQETQYF.

The chain employs TRBV7-9 and TRBJ1-3; the match to TRBD1 covers 10 bases. The CDR3 extends over 16 amino acids. Unmatched junction bases numbered 8, after V lost 5 bases and J lost 4 bases. Looked up from germline, CDR1 is SEHNR and CDR2 is FQNEAQ (reference sequence). CDR3 sequence reads: CASSHWDRGKGNTIYF. CDR3 DNA sequence: TGTGCCAGCAGCCATTGGGACAGGGGAAAAGGAAACACCATATATTTT. Full variable domain (remainder filled in from reference TRBV7-9 and TRBJ1-3): DTGVSQNPRHKITKRGQNVTFRCDPISEHNRLYWYRQTLGQGPEFLTYFQNEAQLEKSRLLSDRFSAERPKGSFSTLEIQRTEQGDSAMYLCASSHWDRGKGNTIYFGEGSWLTVV.

This chain uses TRBV6-5 with TRBJ2-5, with D perhaps given as TRBD1 or TRBD2 (5 bases each). The CDR3 has 16 amino acids. V lost 0 bases and J 5 bases, leaving 16 bases between the germline ends. The germline gives CDR1 MNHEY, CDR2 SVGAGI. The CDR3 nucleotides are TGTGCCAGCAGTTACTCGAAACCAGGGACCGGCGAGACCCAGTACTTC. Translated: CASSYSKPGTGETQYF.

To note about this clone: The same CDR3 can be traced to other DNA sequences in this sample. This chain uses TRBV2 with TRBJ2-2, with TRBD2 matching over 7 bases. CDR1 is SNHLY, CDR2 FYNNEI, per germline. V was pared by 4 bases and J by 2 bases, with 4 bases of the junction left unmatched. This CDR3 region has 15 residues. The CDR3 region is CASSGASGNTGELFF. CDR3 in DNA: TGTGCCAGCAGTGGGGCTAGCGGTAACACCGGGGAGCTGTTTTTT.

The chain links TRBV28 to TRBJ2-7, with D uncertain. The CDR3 length is 14 residues. Germline V gene lookup returns CDR1 MDHEN and CDR2 SYDVKM. V lost 3 bases, J lost 2 bases, and 11 bases lay in between. The CDR3 spells CASSFYGSAYEQYF. The CDR3 DNA sequence: TGTGCCAGCAGTTTTTACGGGTCCGCCTACGAGCAGTACTTC.

The chain couples TRBV5-6 to TRBJ2-4; the D gene is possibly TRBD1 (6 bases). Germline CDR1 SGHDT, CDR2 YYEEEE. This CDR3 contains 15 residues. V lost 2 bases, J lost 1 base, and 10 bases lay in between. CDR3 DNA: TGTGCCAGCAGCTTTCTGGACAGCGCCAAAAACATTCAGTACTTC. Protein sequence: CASSFLDSAKNIQYF.

The rearrangement links TRBV4-1 to TRBJ2-3; the D is unclear. CDR1 is MGHRA and CDR2 is YSYEKL in the germline V gene. The CDR3 totals 19 residues. V was trimmed by 3 bases and J by 1 base, leaving 23 bases between them. CDR3 amino acids: CASSQSQLAVRTRTDTQYF. CDR3 in DNA: TGCGCCAGCAGCCAGTCTCAGCTTGCGGTCAGGACCCGCACAGATACGCAGTATTTT.

Remarks on this clone: Distinct nucleotide sequences in the sample also encode this CDR3. The V call is TRBV30, the J call TRBJ2-3; no clear D gene. V lost 2 bases and J lost 5, with 8 bases in between. The CDR3 extends over 12 amino acids. Germline V gives CDR1 GTSNPN, CDR2 SVGIG (reference sequence). The CDR3 loop is CAWSPGEDTQYF. In DNA form, the CDR3 reads TGTGCCTGGAGTCCCGGAGAAGATACGCAGTATTTT.

The V and J genes are TRBV19 and TRBJ2-7, with a tentative D call TRBD1 (6 bases). The V and J ends lost 5 bases and 2 bases respectively, with 16 bases between them. CDR1 and CDR2 from the germline V gene are LNHDA and SQIVND (reference sequence). The CDR3 runs 15 residues. The CDR3 is CASSPNRVMPYEQYF. The CDR3 DNA follows: TGTGCCAGTAGTCCAAACAGGGTGATGCCCTACGAGCAGTACTTC.

In its sample, this clone was seen a few times. Other DNA sequences within the sample encode an identical CDR3. The V gene is TRBV10-1, the J gene TRBJ2-7, with D perhaps matching TRBD2 (7 bases). Germline V gene lookup returns CDR1 WNHNN and CDR2 SYGVQD (reference sequence). V lost 0 bases, J lost 2 bases, and 8 bases lay in between. This CDR3 region has 14 residues. The CDR3 loop is CASSESGGAYEQYF. The CDR3 DNA reads TGCGCCAGCAGTGAGTCAGGGGGGGCCTACGAGCAGTACTTC.

This rearrangement joins TRBV7-8 to TRBJ2-6; 7 bases agree with TRBD1. The germline V gene encodes CDR1 SGHVS and CDR2 FQNEAQ. J lost 2 bases, V lost 4 bases, and 2 bases had no gene match. There are 15 residues in the CDR3. CDR3 sequence reads: CASSSGQAGANVLTF. CDR3 DNA: TGTGCCAGCAGCTCCGGACAGGCTGGGGCCAACGTCCTGACTTTC.

This chain connects TRBV5-1 to TRBJ1-6; D is unresolved. V lost 0 bases to trimming and J lost 8 bases, with 6 bases between them. Germline CDR1 is SGHRS and CDR2 is YFSETQ. The CDR3 totals 13 residues. CDR3 sequence reads: CASSLAGDSPLHF. As DNA, the CDR3 is TGCGCCAGCAGCTTGGCCGGGGATTCACCCCTCCACTTT.

The chain couples TRBV19 to TRBJ2-6, with unresolved D. The CDR3 covers 15 residues. Per the germline V gene, CDR1 is LNHDA and CDR2 is SQIVND (reference sequence). The ends were cut back, 10 bases at V and 1 base at J, with 14 bases in the middle. The chain's CDR3 is CATQPQLSGANVLTF. Written as DNA, the CDR3 is TGTGCCACCCAACCCCAACTGTCTGGGGCCAACGTCCTGACTTTC.

The CDR3 coding sequence is TGTGCCAGCTCACCACGGACTAGCGGGGGAGCCCTGTACAATGAGCAGTTCTTC. Translation gives CASSPRTSGGALYNEQFF. The chain combines TRBV18 with TRBJ2-1, with 13 nucleotides matching TRBD2. The CDR3 consists of 18 residues. The germline V gene has CDR1 KGHSH and CDR2 LQKENI. The ends lost 1 base at V and 4 bases at J; junction bases unmatched: 7.

This chain connects TRBV6-6 to TRBJ1-1; D call uncertain. The CDR3 covers 14 residues. Germline V gives CDR1 MNHNY, CDR2 SVGAGI (reference sequence). V lost 5 bases and J 3 bases, leaving 13 bases between the germline ends. CDR3 sequence: CASSRSAGDTEAFF. In DNA, the CDR3 is TGTGCCAGCAGTAGATCAGCCGGGGACACTGAAGCTTTCTTT.

The chain is built from TRBV25-1 and TRBJ2-2; D is unclear. The germline V gene has CDR1 MGHDK and CDR2 SYGVNS. Trimming left V 5 bases short and J 6 bases short, with 13 bases between. The CDR3 spans 14 residues. The CDR3 spells CASSRETESGELFF. As DNA, the CDR3 is TGTGCCAGCAGTCGAGAAACGGAGTCCGGGGAGCTGTTTTTT.